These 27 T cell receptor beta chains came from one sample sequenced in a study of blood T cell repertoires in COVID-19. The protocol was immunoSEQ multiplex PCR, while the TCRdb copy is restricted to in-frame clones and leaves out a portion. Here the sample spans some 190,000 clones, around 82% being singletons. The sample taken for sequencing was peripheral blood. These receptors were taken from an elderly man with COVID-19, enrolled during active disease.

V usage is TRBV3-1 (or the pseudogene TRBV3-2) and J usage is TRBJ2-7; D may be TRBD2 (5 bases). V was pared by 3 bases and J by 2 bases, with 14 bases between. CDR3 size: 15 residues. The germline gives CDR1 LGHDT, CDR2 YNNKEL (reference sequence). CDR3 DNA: TGTGCCAGCAGCCATTCGTCGGGAACCCCCTACGAGCAGTACTTC. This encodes CASSHSSGTPYEQYF.

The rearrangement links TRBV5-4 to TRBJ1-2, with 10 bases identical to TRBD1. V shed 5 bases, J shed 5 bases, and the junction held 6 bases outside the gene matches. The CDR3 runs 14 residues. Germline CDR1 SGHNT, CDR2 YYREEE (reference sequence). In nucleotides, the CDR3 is TGTGCCAGCAGAAGACAGGGGGCAAGTTATGGCTACACCTTC. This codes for CASRRQGASYGYTF.

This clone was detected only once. The CDR3 DNA is TGTGCCAGCAGCTTAATACGGGATCAGCCCCAGCATTTT. Amino acids: CASSLIRDQPQHF. This chain connects TRBV7-8 to TRBJ1-5; no firm D call. Germline CDR1 and CDR2: SGHVS and FQNEAQ. CDR3 size: 13 residues. V was clipped by 2 bases and J by 5 bases, with 7 bases between them.

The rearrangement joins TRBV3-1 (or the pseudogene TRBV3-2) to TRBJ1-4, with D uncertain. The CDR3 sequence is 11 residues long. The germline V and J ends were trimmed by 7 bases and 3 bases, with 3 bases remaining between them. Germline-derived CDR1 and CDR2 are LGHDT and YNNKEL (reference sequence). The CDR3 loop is CASTSNEKLFF. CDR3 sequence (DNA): TGTGCCAGCACCTCTAATGAAAAACTGTTTTTT.

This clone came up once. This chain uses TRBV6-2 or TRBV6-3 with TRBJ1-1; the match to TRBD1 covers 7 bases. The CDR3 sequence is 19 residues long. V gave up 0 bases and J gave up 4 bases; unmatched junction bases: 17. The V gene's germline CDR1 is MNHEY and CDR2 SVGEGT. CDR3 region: CASSYSRDSVRGRGTEAFF. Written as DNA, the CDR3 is TGTGCCAGCAGTTACTCCCGGGACAGCGTGAGGGGACGGGGCACTGAAGCTTTCTTT.

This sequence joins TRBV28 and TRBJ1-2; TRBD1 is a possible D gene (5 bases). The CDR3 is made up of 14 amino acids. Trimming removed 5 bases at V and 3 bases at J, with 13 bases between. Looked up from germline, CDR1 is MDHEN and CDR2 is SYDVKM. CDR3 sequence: CASSRSGWDYGYTF. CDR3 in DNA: TGTGCCAGCAGTAGATCAGGGTGGGACTATGGCTACACCTTC.

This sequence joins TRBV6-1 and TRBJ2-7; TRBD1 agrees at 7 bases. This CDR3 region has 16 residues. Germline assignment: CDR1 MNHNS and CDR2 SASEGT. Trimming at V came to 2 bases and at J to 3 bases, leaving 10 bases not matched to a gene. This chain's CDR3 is CASSELMRAGGYEQYF. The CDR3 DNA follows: TGTGCCAGCAGTGAATTAATGAGGGCAGGGGGCTACGAGCAGTACTTC.

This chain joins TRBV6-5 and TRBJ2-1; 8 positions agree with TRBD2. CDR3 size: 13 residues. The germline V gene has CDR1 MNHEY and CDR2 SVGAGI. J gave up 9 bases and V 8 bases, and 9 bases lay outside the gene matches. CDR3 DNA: TGTGCCAGCGTGGGGGTAGCGGGGACTGAGCAGTTCTTC. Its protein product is CASVGVAGTEQFF.

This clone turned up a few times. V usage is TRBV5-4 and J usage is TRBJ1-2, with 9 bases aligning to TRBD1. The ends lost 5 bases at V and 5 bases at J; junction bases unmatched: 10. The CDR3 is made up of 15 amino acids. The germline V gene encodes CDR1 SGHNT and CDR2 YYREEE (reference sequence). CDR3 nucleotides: TGTGCCAGCAGTCCCGCGACGGGACAGGGATATGGCTACACCTTC. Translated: CASSPATGQGYGYTF.

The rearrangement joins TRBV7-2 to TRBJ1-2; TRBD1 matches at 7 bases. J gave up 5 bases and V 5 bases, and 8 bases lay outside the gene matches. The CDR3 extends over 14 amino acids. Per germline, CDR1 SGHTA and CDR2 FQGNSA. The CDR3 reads CASSLATGLYGYTF. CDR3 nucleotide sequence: TGTGCCAGCAGCCTGGCGACAGGGCTTTATGGCTACACCTTC.

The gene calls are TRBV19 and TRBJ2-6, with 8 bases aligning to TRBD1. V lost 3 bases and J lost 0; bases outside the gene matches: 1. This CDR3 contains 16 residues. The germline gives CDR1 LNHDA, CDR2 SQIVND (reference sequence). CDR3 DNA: TGTGCCAGTAGTATCACAGGGGGCTCTGGGGCCAACGTCCTGACTTTC. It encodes CASSITGGSGANVLTF. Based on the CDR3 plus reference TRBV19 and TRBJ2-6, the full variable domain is DGGITQSPKYLFRKEGQNVTLSCEQNLNHDAMYWYRQDPGQGLRLIYYSQIVNDFQKGDIAEGYSVSREKKESFPLTVTSAQKNPTAFYLCASSITGGSGANVLTFGAGSRLTVL.

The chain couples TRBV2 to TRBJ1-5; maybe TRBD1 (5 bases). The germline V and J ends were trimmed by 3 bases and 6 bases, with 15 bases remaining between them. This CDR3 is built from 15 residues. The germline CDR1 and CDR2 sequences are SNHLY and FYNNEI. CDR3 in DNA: TGTGCCAGCAGTGAGGGGCGGGGACCGGGTCAGCCCCAGCATTTT. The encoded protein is CASSEGRGPGQPQHF.

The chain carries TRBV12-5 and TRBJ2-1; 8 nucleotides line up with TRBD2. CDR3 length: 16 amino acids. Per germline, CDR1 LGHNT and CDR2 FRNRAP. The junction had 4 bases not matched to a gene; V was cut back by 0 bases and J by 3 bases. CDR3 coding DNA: TGTGCTAGTGGTTTGGTAGCGGGGGCGGTCTACAATGAGCAGTTCTTC. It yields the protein CASGLVAGAVYNEQFF. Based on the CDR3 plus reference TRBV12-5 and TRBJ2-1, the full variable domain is DARVTQTPRHKVTEMGQEVTMRCQPILGHNTVFWYRQTMMQGLELLAYFRNRAPLDDSGMPKDRFSAEMPDATLATLKIQPSEPRDSAVYFCASGLVAGAVYNEQFFGPGTRLTVL.

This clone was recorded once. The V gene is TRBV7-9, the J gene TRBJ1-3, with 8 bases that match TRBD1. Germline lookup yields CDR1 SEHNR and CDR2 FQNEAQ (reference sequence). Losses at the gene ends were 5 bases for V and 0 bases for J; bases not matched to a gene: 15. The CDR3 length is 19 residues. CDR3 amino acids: CASSLDPWTGTSSGNTIYF. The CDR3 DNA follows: TGTGCCAGCAGCCTCGACCCATGGACAGGGACAAGCTCTGGAAACACCATATATTTT.

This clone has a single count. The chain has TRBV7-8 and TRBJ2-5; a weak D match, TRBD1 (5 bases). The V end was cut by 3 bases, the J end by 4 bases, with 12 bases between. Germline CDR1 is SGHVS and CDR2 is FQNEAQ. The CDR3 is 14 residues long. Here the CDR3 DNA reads TGTGCCAGCAGCTTGGGGCCTGGCGGAGAGACCCAGTACTTC. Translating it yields CASSLGPGGETQYF.

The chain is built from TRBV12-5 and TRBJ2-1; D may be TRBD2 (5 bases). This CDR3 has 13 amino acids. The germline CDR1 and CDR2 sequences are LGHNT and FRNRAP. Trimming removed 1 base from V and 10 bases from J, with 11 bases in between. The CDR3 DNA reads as TGTGCTAGTGGTTTGGCCTCGGTAGCGGAGCAGTTCTTC. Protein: CASGLASVAEQFF.

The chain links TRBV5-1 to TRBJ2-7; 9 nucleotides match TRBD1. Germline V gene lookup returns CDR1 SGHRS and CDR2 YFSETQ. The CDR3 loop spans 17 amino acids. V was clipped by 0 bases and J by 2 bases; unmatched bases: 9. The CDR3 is CASSLGSPQGAPYEQYF. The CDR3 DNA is TGCGCCAGCAGCTTGGGGTCCCCACAGGGGGCCCCCTACGAGCAGTACTTC. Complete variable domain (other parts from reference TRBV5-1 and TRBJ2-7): KAGVTQTPRYLIKTRGQQVTLSCSPISGHRSVSWYQQTPGQGLQFLFEYFSETQRNKGNFPGRFSGRQFSNSRSEMNVSTLELGDSALYLCASSLGSPQGAPYEQYFGPGTRLTVT.

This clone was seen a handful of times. The CDR3 is CASSLYEITEAFF. CDR3 DNA sequence: TGTGCCAGCAGCCTATATGAGATAACTGAAGCTTTCTTT. The chain carries TRBV7-9 and TRBJ1-1, with D hard to call. The germline V gene encodes CDR1 SEHNR and CDR2 FQNEAQ (reference sequence). Trimming took off 5 bases at V and 5 bases at J, with 12 bases between the two ends. The CDR3 has 13 amino acids.

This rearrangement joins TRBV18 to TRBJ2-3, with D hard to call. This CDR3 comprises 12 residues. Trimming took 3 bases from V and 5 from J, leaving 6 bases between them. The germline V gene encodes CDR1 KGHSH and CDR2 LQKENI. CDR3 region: CASSPRGDTQYF. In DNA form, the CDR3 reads TGTGCCAGCTCACCCCGCGGAGATACGCAGTATTTT.

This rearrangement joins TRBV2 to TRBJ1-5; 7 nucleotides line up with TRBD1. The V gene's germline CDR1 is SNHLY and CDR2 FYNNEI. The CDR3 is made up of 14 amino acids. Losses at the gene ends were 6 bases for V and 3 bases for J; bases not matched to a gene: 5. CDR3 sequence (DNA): TGTGCCAGCAGCCTGGGACAGAACAATCAGCCCCAGCATTTT. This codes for CASSLGQNNQPQHF.

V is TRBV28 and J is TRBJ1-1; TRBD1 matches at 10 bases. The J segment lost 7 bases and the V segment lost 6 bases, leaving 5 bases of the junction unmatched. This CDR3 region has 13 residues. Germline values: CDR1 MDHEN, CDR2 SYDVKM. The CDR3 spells CASRWTGGGEAFF. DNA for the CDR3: TGTGCCAGCAGGTGGACAGGGGGGGGTGAAGCTTTCTTT.

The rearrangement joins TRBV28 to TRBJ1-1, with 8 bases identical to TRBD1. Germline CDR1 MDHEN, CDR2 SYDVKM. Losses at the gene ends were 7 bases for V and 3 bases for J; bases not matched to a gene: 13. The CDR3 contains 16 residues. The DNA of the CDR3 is TGTGCCAGCACCCATGGAGGCGGGACAGGTGACACTGAAGCTTTCTTT. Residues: CASTHGGGTGDTEAFF.

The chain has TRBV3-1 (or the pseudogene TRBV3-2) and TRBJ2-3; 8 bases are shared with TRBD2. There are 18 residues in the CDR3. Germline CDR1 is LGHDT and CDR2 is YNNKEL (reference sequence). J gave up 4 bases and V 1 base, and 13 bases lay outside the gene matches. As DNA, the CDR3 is TGTGCCAGCAGCCAAGCGTTCGGCGGGGGGCCGGGGTCAGATACGCAGTATTTT. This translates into CASSQAFGGGPGSDTQYF.

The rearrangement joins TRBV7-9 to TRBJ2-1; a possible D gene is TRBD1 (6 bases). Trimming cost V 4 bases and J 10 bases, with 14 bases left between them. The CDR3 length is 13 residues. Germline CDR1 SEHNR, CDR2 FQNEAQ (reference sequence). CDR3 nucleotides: TGTGCCAGCAGCTCGACAGGTTCTGGAGAGCAGTTCTTC. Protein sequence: CASSSTGSGEQFF.

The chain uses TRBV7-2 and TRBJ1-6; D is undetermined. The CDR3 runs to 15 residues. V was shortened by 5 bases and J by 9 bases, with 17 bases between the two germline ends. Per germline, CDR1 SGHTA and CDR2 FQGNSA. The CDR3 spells CASSQEIYRSSPLHF. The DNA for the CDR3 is TGTGCCAGCAGCCAAGAGATTTACCGTAGTTCACCCCTCCACTTT.

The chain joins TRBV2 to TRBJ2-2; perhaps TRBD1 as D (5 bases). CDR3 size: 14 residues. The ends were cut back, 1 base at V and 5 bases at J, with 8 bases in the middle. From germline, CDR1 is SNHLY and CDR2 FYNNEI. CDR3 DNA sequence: TGTGCCAGCAGTGAAGAACAGGCGACCGGGGAGCTGTTTTTT. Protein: CASSEEQATGELFF.

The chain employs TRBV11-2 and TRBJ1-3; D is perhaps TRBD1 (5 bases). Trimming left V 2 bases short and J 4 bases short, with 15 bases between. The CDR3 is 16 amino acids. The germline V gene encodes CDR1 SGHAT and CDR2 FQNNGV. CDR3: CASSLHPGGTGNTIYF. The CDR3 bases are TGTGCCAGCAGCTTACACCCCGGAGGGACCGGAAACACCATATATTTT.